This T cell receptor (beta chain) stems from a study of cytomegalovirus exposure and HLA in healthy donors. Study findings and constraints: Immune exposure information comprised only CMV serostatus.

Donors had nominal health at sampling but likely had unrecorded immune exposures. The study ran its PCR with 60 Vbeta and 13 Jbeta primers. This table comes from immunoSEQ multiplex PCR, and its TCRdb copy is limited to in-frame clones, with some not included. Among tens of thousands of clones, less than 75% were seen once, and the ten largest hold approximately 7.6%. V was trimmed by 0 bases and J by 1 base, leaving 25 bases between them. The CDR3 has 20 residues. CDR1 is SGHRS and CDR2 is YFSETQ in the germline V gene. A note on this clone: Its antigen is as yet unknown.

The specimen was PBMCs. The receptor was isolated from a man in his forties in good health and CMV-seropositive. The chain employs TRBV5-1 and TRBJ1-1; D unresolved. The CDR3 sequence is CASSLAGVRERQRTNTEAFF. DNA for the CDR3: TGCGCCAGCAGCTTGGCCGGGGTGCGGGAGAGGCAGAGGACGAACACTGAAGCTTTCTTT.